The 10 T cell receptor beta chains in this list originate from one sample, sequenced in a study of PD-L1 blockade in urothelial cancer. Time point here: pretreatment peripheral blood. Repertoires were generated with immunoSEQ multiplex PCR, while TCRdb's copy carries only in-frame clones and drops some. Among 49,000 or so clones, 86% were seen once, and the ten largest hold approximately 20%. The starting material was PBMCs, obtained around atezolizumab (anti-PD-L1) treatment. The source is a man in his sixties with urothelial cancer.

This rearrangement joins TRBV9 to TRBJ1-1, with a weak D call TRBD1 (6 bases). Trimming left V 7 bases short and J 10 bases short, with 26 bases between. The germline V gene has CDR1 SGDLS and CDR2 YYNGEE. This CDR3 has 15 residues. The CDR3 DNA is TGTGCCAGCCGTGAGGTAAACCGGGGGGGCGGGAGAGCTTTCTTT. Translated, it gives CASREVNRGGGRAFF. The full variable domain, with the rest looked up from reference TRBV9 and TRBJ1-1, is DSGVTQTPKHLITATGQRVTLRCSPRSGDLSVYWYQQSLDQGLQFLIQYYNGEERAKGNILERFSAQQFPDLHSELNLSSLELGDSALYFCASREVNRGGGRAFFGQGTRLTVV.

V usage is TRBV19 and J usage is TRBJ2-3; weak D call: TRBD2 (5 bases). The CDR3 is 13 residues long. V was pared by 5 bases and J by 5 bases, with 11 bases between. Germline assignment: CDR1 LNHDA and CDR2 SQIVND (reference sequence). CDR3 loop: CASSLGVRDTQYF. The CDR3 DNA sequence: TGTGCCAGTAGTCTGGGAGTTCGAGATACGCAGTATTTT.

The CDR3 region has the DNA TGTGCCAGCAGTGAATCTGGGGCCTCTGGGGCCAACGTCCTGACTTTC. This gives the protein CASSESGASGANVLTF. The chain joins TRBV6-1 to TRBJ2-6; a weak D match, TRBD1 (5 bases). V lost 2 bases, J lost 0 bases, and 8 bases lay in between. The CDR3 consists of 16 residues. In germline, CDR1 is MNHNS, CDR2 SASEGT.

This sequence joins TRBV4-2 and TRBJ2-1; D gene unclear. CDR1 and CDR2 from the germline V gene are LGHNA and YNFKEQ. V shed 4 bases and J shed 4 bases, with 11 bases lying between them. The CDR3 is 14 amino acids. The CDR3: CASSPLLLYNEQFF. CDR3 DNA: TGTGCCAGCAGCCCCCTTCTACTGTACAATGAGCAGTTCTTC.

The V and J genes are TRBV30 and TRBJ1-2; TRBD1 might be the D (6 bases). This CDR3 is built from 13 residues. Germline V gene sequence: CDR1 GTSNPN, CDR2 SVGIG (reference sequence). With 4 bases removed from V and 4 bases from J, the gap between germline ends came to 13 bases. CDR3: CAWIARGSYGYTF. The CDR3 DNA reads as TGTGCCTGGATAGCCAGGGGCTCCTATGGCTACACCTTC.

The rearrangement links TRBV5-1 to TRBJ2-1; tentative D call: TRBD2 (5 bases). CDR1 SGHRS and CDR2 YFSETQ come from the germline V gene. V lost 2 bases and J 4 bases, leaving 16 bases between the germline ends. The CDR3 runs to 16 residues. CDR3 nucleotide sequence: TGCGCCAGCAGCTTTAGCGAGACGGGTTCTTACAATGAGCAGTTCTTC. Protein: CASSFSETGSYNEQFF.

The CDR3 reads CASSLFTEAFF. Written as DNA, the CDR3 is TGTGCCAGCAGCCTTTTCACTGAAGCTTTCTTT. The chain employs TRBV6-5 and TRBJ1-1, with no clear D. Germline CDR1 and CDR2: MNHEY and SVGAGI. The CDR3 runs 11 residues. Between the trimmed V and J ends, which lost 6 bases and 4 bases, there was a span of 6 bases.

The sample holds one count of this clone. The rearrangement links TRBV30 to TRBJ1-1, with D perhaps matching TRBD1 (5 bases). The germline V and J ends were trimmed by 3 bases and 1 base, with 12 bases remaining between them. The CDR3 has 14 amino acids. Germline values: CDR1 GTSNPN, CDR2 SVGIG (reference sequence). The CDR3 DNA reads as TGTGCCTGGAGCAAAACGACAGCGAACACTGAAGCTTTCTTT. Its protein product is CAWSKTTANTEAFF.

In its sample, this clone was seen a few times. J is TRBJ2-7 and V is TRBV7-9; 10 nucleotides align to TRBD1. The trim removed 0 bases at V and 4 bases at J, leaving 3 bases unmatched. CDR1 SEHNR and CDR2 FQNEAQ come from the germline V gene (reference sequence). This CDR3 contains 15 residues. The CDR3 region is CASSLAGTGDYEQYF. CDR3 sequence (DNA): TGTGCCAGCAGCTTAGCAGGGACAGGGGATTACGAGCAGTACTTC.

This clone was seen just once. The gene calls are TRBV30 and TRBJ1-5, with a tentative D call TRBD1 (5 bases). V lost 4 bases and J lost 0, with 13 bases in between. CDR3 length: 15 amino acids. CDR1 and CDR2 from the germline V gene are GTSNPN and SVGIG (reference sequence). Here the CDR3 DNA reads TGTGCCTGGACTAAGGGACTAAATAGCAATCAGCCCCAGCATTTT. Its protein is CAWTKGLNSNQPQHF.